These T cell receptor beta chains were read from a single sample in a study of OX40 agonist ivuxolimab in advanced cancers. TCRdb keeps only in-frame clones here, not all; method: immunoSEQ multiplex PCR. The sample has about 86,000 clones; 89% are singletons. Sequences were derived from CD4+ or CD8+ T cells sorted from blood, sampled in a trial of the OX40 agonist ivuxolimab. These receptors were taken from an adult with an advanced solid tumor such as melanoma, head and neck, liver or kidney cancer. Each CDR3 is given with its conserved first and last residue. A D gene is named only where the DNA matches it firmly. Rows may omit the clone size; those that give it use once, few, many or a size class.

j_call d_call clone_size v_call cdr3_nt cdr3_aa
TRBJ2-7 TRBD2 . TRBV9 TGTGCCCGAGCCCGGCTAGCGGAACCTGACAGCTCCTACGAGCAGTACTTC CARARLAEPDSSYEQYF
TRBJ2-3 TRBD1 . TRBV5-1 TGCGCCAGCAGCGAGACAGGGGGCACAGATACGCAGTATTTT CASSETGGTDTQYF
TRBJ2-5 TRBD1 . TRBV9 TGTGCCAGCAGCGTTGACAGGGGCGGGGAGACCCAGTACTTC CASSVDRGGETQYF
TRBJ1-1 . . TRBV5-4 TGTGCCAGCAGCTTGGCGGGGACTTTCATCGCTGAAGCTTTCTTT CASSLAGTFIAEAFF
TRBJ2-1 TRBD1 . TRBV10-1 TGCGCCAGCAGGGACGGACAGGGGGCGGAGCAGTTCTTC CASRDGQGAEQFF
TRBJ2-7 TRBD1 . TRBV7-2 TGTGCCAGCAGCTTAACCGGACAGGGGCCTTACGAGCAGTACTTC CASSLTGQGPYEQYF
TRBJ2-5 TRBD2 . TRBV9 TGTGCCAGCAGCGCCGCTAGCGGCCAAGAGACCCAGTACTTC CASSAASGQETQYF
TRBJ1-3 . . TRBV7-8 TGTGCCAGCAGCCCGAGCGGGCGAGAGGGACTGATCTCTGGAAACACCATATATTTT CASSPSGREGLISGNTIYF
TRBJ1-5 . . TRBV5-1 TGCGCCAGCAGCTTGGATCCGAATCAGCCCCAGCATTTT CASSLDPNQPQHF
TRBJ2-5 TRBD2 . TRBV11-2 TGTGCCAGCAGCTCCTGGGCCAGCGGGGCCTCTAGGGAGACCCAGTACTTC CASSSWASGASRETQYF
TRBJ2-1 TRBD2 . TRBV2 TGTGCCAGCAGGAGACTAGCGGGAGAACTAAAGCAGTTCTTC CASRRLAGELKQFF
TRBJ1-5 . few TRBV6-1 TGTGCCAGCAAAAGGGGATCTTCGGGGGACCAGCCCCAGCATTTT CASKRGSSGDQPQHF
TRBJ2-7 TRBD2 . TRBV5-3 TGTGCCCTTGCGGCTAGCGGGAGTTACGAGCAGTACTTC CALAASGSYEQYF
TRBJ2-5 TRBD2 . TRBV5-3 TGTGCCAGAAGTCATCCTTATAGCGGGAGGGCGGGGACCCAGTACTTC CARSHPYSGRAGTQYF
TRBJ2-1 TRBD1 . TRBV12-5 TGTGCTAGTGGTTTAGAATCTTGGGGGACAGCCTACAATGAGCAGTTCTTC CASGLESWGTAYNEQFF
TRBJ2-7 TRBD1 . TRBV30 TGTGCCTGGAGTCCCCCGGGACAGGTAGAGGACTTC CAWSPPGQVEDF
TRBJ2-3 TRBD1 . TRBV18 TGTGCCAGCTCCGGGACAGGGGGGAAAGATACGCAGTATTTT CASSGTGGKDTQYF
TRBJ1-5 TRBD1 . TRBV6-4 TGTGCCAGCAGTGATTCGGCGGGACAGCTCTACCAGCCCCAGCATTTT CASSDSAGQLYQPQHF
TRBJ2-1 TRBD2 . TRBV4-1 TGCGCCAGCAGCCCGACCCGACTAGCGGGGGGGCCCAATGAGCAGTTCTTC CASSPTRLAGGPNEQFF
TRBJ1-2 . once TRBV6-6 TGTGCCAGCAGTCTCTTGTCACAGGGCTACACCTTC CASSLLSQGYTF
TRBJ2-6 TRBD2 . TRBV14 TGTGCCAGCAGCCACCGGACTAGTTCTGGGGCCAACGTCCTGACTTTC CASSHRTSSGANVLTF
TRBJ2-1 . once TRBV5-4 TGTGCCAGCAGCTGGACCACTACGGGACGCGCCTACAATGAGCAGTTCTTC CASSWTTTGRAYNEQFF
TRBJ2-4 TRBD2 . TRBV6-1 TGTGCCAGCAGTGAAGCGGTGACACGGGAGGGTAACATTCAGTACTTC CASSEAVTREGNIQYF
TRBJ2-4 TRBD2 . TRBV18 TGTGCCAGCTCACCACCGGTCGGACTAGCGGGAGGGCCCAAAAACATTCAGTACTTC CASSPPVGLAGGPKNIQYF
TRBJ2-2 . few TRBV10-3 TGTGCCATCAGGAAAACAACGAACACCGGGGAGCTGTTTTTT CAIRKTTNTGELFF
TRBJ2-7 . . TRBV4-2 TGTGCCAGCAGCCAAGGAGTAAGTGAGAAGGAGGGCGAGCAGTACTTC CASSQGVSEKEGEQYF
TRBJ2-2 . . TRBV5-6 TGTGCCAGCAGCTTGGTAGTCAGCACCGGGGAGCTGTTTTTT CASSLVVSTGELFF
TRBJ1-1 . once TRBV4-1 TGCGCCAGCAGCCAAGGGACATATCTAGGGTCTTTCTTT CASSQGTYLGSFF
TRBJ2-2 . . TRBV5-5 TGTGCCAGCGGTAGTACCGACACCGGGGAGCTGTTTTTT CASGSTDTGELFF
TRBJ2-3 . . TRBV2 TGTGCCAGCAGTCGTGACAGGGAGGTAGTAGATACGCAGTATTTT CASSRDREVVDTQYF
TRBJ2-2 . . TRBV7-6 TGTGCCAGCAGCTTAGACCCTTCGGGGGAGCTGTTTTTT CASSLDPSGELFF